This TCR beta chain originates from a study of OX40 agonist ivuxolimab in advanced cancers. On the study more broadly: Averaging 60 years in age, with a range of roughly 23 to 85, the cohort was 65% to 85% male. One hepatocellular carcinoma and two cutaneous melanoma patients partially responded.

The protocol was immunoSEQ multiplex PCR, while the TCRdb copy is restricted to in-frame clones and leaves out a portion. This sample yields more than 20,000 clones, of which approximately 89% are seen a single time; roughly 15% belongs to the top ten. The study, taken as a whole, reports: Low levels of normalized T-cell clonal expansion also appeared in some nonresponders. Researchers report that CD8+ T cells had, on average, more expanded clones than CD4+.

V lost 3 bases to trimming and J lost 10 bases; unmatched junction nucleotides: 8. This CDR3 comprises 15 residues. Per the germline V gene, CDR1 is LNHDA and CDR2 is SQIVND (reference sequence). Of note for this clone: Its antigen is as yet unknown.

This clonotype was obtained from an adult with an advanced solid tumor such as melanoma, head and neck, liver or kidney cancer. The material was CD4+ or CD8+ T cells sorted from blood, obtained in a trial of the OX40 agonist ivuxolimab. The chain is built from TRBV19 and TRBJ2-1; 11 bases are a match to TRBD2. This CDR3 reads CASSIGLAGGTEQFF. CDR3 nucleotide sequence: TGTGCCAGTAGTATTGGGCTAGCGGGGGGTACGGAGCAGTTCTTC.